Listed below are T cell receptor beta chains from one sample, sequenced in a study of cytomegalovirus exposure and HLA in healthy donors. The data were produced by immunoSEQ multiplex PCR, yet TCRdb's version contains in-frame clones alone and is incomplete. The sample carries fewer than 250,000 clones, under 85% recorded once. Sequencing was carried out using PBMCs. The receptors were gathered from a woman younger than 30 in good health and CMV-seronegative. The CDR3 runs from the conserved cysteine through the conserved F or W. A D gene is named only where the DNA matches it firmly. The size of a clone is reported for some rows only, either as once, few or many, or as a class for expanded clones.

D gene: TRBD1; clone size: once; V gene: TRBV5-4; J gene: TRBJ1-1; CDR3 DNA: TGTGCCAGCAGACCGACAGGGGGTAGTACTGAAGCTTTCTTT; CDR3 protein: CASRPTGGSTEAFF
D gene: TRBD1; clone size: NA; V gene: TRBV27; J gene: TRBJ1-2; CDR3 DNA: TGTGCCAGCAGATCGTCAGGGGGCGCCCCGAACTATGGCTACACCTTC; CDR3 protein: CASRSSGGAPNYGYTF
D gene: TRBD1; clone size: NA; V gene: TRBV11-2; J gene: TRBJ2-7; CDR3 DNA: TGTGCCAGCAGCTTCTCCGGGACAGGGGTCTACGAGCAGTACTTC; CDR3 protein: CASSFSGTGVYEQYF
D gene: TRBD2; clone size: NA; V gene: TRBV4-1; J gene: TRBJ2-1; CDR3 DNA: TGCGCCAGCAGCCAAGTTCCTCCGGGAGGGCAAATTCTTTACAATGAGCAGTTCTTC; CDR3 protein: CASSQVPPGGQILYNEQFF
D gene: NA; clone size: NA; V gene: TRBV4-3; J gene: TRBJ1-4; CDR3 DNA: TGCGCCAGCAGCCAAGGTCTCAGTATCTCAACTAATGAAAAACTGTTTTTT; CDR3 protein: CASSQGLSISTNEKLFF
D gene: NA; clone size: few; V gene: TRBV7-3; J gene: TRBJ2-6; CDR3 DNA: TGTGCCAGCAGCTTAGGCAGATTATCTGGGGCCAACGTCCTGACTTTC; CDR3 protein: CASSLGRLSGANVLTF
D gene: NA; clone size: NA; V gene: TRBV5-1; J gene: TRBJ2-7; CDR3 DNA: TGCGCCAGCAGCTCGACAGGTGATTCCTACGAGCAGTACTTC; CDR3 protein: CASSSTGDSYEQYF
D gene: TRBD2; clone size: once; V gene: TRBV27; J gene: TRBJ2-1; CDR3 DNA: TGTGCCAGCAGTTTCAGCGGGGGGGCCATCGATGAGCAGTTCTTC; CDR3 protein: CASSFSGGAIDEQFF
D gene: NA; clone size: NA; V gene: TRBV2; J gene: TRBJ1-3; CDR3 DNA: TGTGCCAGCAGTGAATTAGGGGTAGGAAACACCATATATTTT; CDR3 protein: CASSELGVGNTIYF
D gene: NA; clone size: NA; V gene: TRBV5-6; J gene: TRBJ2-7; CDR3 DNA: TGTGCCAGCAGCCCCTCCTGGAACCGGGGCTACGAGCAGTACTTC; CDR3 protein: CASSPSWNRGYEQYF
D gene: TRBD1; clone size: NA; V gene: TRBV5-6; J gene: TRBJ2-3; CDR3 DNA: TGTGCCAGCAGCCCGGGTTTTGGACAGGTCACAGATACGCAGTATTTT; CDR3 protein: CASSPGFGQVTDTQYF
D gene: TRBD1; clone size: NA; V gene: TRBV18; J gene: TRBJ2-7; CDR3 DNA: TGTGCCAGCTCACCGGGACAGGGGGCCTACGAGCAGTACTTC; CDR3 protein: CASSPGQGAYEQYF
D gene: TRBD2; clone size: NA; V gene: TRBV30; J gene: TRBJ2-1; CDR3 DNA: TGTGCCCGGAGACTAGCGGGGTCCCATTACAATGAGCAGTTCTTC; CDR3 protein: CARRLAGSHYNEQFF
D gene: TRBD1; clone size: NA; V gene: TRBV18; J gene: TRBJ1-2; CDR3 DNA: TGTGCCAGCTCAGTCGACAGGGATCACTATGGCTACACCTTC; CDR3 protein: CASSVDRDHYGYTF
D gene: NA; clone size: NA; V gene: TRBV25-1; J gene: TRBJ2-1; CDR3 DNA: TGTGCCAGCAGTGAAGGACAGAGCTCCTACAATGAGCAGTTCTTC; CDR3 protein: CASSEGQSSYNEQFF
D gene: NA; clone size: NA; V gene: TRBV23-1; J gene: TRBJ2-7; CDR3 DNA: TGCGCCAGCCTTGGCATGACGGGGGAGCAGTACTTC; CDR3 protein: CASLGMTGEQYF
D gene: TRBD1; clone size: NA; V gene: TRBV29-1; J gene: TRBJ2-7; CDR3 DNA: TGCAGCGTGAGGGCCCCGGGACAGGGGGCTTGGGGCGAGCAGTACTTC; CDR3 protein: CSVRAPGQGAWGEQYF
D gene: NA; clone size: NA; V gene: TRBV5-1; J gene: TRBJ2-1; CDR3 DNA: TGCGCCAGCAGCCCCCAAATCAATGAGCAGTTCTTC; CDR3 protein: CASSPQINEQFF
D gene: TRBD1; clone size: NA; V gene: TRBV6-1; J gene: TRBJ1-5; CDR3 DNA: TGTGCCAGCAGTGCGTTCACGACAGGGGGAGGACAGCCCCAGCATTTT; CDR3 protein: CASSAFTTGGGQPQHF
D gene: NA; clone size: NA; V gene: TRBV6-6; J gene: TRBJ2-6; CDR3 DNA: TGTGCCAGCAGACAGAGCTCTGGGGCCAACGTCCTGACTTTC; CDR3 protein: CASRQSSGANVLTF
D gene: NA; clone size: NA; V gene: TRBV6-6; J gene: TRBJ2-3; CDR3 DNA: TGTGCCAGCAGTGCGCCGGGTTTCGACACAGATACGCAGTATTTT; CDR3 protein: CASSAPGFDTDTQYF
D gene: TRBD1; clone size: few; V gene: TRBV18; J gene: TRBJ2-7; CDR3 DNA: TGTGCCAGCTCACACGGACAGGGCTACGAGCAGTACTTC; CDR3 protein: CASSHGQGYEQYF
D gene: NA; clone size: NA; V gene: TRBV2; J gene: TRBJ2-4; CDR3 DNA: TGTGCCAGCAGTGAATCGGAGGATCTGGACATTCAGTACTTC; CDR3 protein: CASSESEDLDIQYF
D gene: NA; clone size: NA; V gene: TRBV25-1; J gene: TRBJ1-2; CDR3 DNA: TGTGCCAGCAGTGATGGGGAGGGAACCTTC; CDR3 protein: CASSDGEGTF
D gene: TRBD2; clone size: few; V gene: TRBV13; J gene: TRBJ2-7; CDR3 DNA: TGTGCCAGCAGCTCACCGGGGGGCGAGCAGTACTTC; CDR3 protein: CASSSPGGEQYF
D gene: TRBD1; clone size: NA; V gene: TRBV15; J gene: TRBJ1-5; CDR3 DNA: TGTGCCACCAGCACCCCGGGACAGGGACTAGATCAGCCCCAGCATTTT; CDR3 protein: CATSTPGQGLDQPQHF
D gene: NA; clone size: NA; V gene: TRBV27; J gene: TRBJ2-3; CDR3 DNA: TGTGCCAGCAGTTTATCGTCGTCCACAGATACGCAGTATTTT; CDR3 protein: CASSLSSSTDTQYF
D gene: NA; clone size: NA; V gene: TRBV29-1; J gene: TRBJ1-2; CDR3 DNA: TGCAGCGTTGAAGACCCCCCGAACAGGGATGGCTATGGCTACACCTTC; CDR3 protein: CSVEDPPNRDGYGYTF
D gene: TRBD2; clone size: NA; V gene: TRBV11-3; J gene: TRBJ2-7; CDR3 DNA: TGTGCCAGCAGCCCGCGACTAGCGGGGGATGAAGAGCAGTACTTC; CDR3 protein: CASSPRLAGDEEQYF
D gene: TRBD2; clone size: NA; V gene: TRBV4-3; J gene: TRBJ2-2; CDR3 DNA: TGCGCCAGCAGCCCGTCCTCACTAGCGGGCGTAAACACCGGGGAGCTGTTTTTT; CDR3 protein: CASSPSSLAGVNTGELFF
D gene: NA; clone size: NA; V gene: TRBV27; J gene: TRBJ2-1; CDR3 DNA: TGTGCCAGCAGTCCAGGACTTTTAACCGATGAGCAGTTCTTC; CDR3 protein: CASSPGLLTDEQFF
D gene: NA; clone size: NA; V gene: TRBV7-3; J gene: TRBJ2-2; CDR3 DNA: TGTGCCAGCAGCTTAAACCCAAGTCAGGGGAACACCGGGGAGCTGTTTTTT; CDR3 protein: CASSLNPSQGNTGELFF
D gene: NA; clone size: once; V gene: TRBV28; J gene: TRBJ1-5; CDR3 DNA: TGTGCCAGCAGTTTGGGGGCCATAAATCAGCCCCAGCATTTT; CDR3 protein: CASSLGAINQPQHF
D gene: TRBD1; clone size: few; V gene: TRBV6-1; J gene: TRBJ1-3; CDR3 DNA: TGTGCCAGCATTCATTCCGGGACAGCTGGAAACACCATATATTTT; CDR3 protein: CASIHSGTAGNTIYF
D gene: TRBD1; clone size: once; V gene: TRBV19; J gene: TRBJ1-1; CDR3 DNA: TGTGCCAGTAGTTGGGACAGTAACACTGAAGCTTTCTTT; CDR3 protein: CASSWDSNTEAFF
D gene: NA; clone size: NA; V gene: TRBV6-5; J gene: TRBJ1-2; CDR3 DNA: TGTGCCAGCAGTTATAGGGGCTATGGCTACACCTTC; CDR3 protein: CASSYRGYGYTF
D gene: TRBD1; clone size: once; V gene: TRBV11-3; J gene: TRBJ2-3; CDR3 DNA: TGTGCCAGCAGCTTAAGAAGGGGGCATGGCACAGATACGCAGTATTTT; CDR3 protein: CASSLRRGHGTDTQYF
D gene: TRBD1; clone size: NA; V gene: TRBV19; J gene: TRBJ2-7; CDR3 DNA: TGTGCCAGTAGTATAGGTCGGGACAGATCCTACGAGCAGTACTTC; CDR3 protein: CASSIGRDRSYEQYF
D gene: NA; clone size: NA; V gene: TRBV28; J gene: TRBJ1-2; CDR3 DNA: TGTGCCAGCGTAAAGCGGGGGACCCCTTACTATGGCTACACCTTC; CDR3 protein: CASVKRGTPYYGYTF
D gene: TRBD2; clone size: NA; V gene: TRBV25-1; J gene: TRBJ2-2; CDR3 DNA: TGTGCCAGCAGAGCGGGGGGGAACACGAACACCGGGGAGCTGTTTTTT; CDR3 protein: CASRAGGNTNTGELFF
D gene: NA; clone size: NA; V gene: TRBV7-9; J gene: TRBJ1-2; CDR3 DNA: TGTGCCAGCACCCTCCCGAGTGGGGGGAATGGCTACACCTTC; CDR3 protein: CASTLPSGGNGYTF
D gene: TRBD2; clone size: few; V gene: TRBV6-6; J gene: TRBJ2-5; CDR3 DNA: TGTGCCAGCAGATCCGGGACTAGCGGGCGACAAGAGACCCAGTACTTC; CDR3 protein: CASRSGTSGRQETQYF
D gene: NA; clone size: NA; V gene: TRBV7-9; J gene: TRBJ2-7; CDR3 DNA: TGTGCCAGCAGCTTAATCCAGGGGACCGAGCAGTACTTC; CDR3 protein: CASSLIQGTEQYF
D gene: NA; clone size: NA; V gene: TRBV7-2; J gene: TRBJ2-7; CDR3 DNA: TGTGCCAGCAGCTTTAGCTCCTACGAGCAGTACTTC; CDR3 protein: CASSFSSYEQYF
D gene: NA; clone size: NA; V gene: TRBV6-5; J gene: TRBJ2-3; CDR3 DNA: TGTGCCAGCAGTCCAGGACTCGCTACCACAGATACGCAGTATTTT; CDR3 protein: CASSPGLATTDTQYF
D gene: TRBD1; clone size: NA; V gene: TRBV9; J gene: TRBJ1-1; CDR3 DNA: TGTGCCAGCAGCGTGGGGAGGGACAGGGCCTACACTGAAGCTTTCTTT; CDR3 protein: CASSVGRDRAYTEAFF
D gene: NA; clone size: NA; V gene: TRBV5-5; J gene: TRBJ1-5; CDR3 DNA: TGTGCCAGCAGCCTGGGGCCTAATCAGCCCCAGCATTTT; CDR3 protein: CASSLGPNQPQHF
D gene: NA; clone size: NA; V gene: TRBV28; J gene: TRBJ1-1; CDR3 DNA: TGTGCCAGCACCCTTTATAAGGCAGGTACTGAAGCTTTCTTT; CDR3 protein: CASTLYKAGTEAFF
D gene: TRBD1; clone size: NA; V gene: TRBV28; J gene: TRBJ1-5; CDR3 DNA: TGTGCCAGCACCGTCTTAGGACAGGGCCATCAGCCCCAGCATTTT; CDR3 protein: CASTVLGQGHQPQHF
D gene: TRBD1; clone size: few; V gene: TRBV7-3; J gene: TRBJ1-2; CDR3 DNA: TGTGCCAGCAGCCAAACCGGGACAGGGATGTATGATGGCTACACCTTC; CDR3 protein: CASSQTGTGMYDGYTF
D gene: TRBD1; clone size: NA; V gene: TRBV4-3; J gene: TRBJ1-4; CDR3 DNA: TGCGCCAGCAGCCGGGACAGGGCTTTAGAAAAACTGTTTTTT; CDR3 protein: CASSRDRALEKLFF
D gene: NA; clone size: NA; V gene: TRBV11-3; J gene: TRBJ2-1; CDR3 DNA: TGTGCCAGCAGCCAAGAGGGCCTTCGGAATGAGCAGTTCTTC; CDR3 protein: CASSQEGLRNEQFF